Each of the 25 T cell receptor beta chains below was sequenced from the same sample in a study of cytomegalovirus exposure and HLA in healthy donors. The primer mix had 60 Vbeta and 13 Jbeta primers. Clones were sequenced by immunoSEQ multiplex PCR, and TCRdb holds only the in-frame ones, with some missing. In the table there are roughly 150,000 clones, over 55% of which are singletons. Sequencing was performed on PBMCs. The receptors here all came from a man aged 40-49 years in good health and CMV-seronegative.

This clone was detected only a few times. This chain uses TRBV4-1 with TRBJ2-3; 10 bases align to TRBD2. This CDR3 spans 19 amino acids. After removal of 3 bases from V and 0 bases from J, the junction contained 12 bases not matched to a gene. Germline lookup yields CDR1 MGHRA and CDR2 YSYEKL. In DNA form, the CDR3 reads TGCGCCAGCAGCCATGAGCGGGGGGGCTACAGAGATAGCACAGATACGCAGTATTTT. It encodes CASSHERGGYRDSTDTQYF.

The gene calls are TRBV7-2 and TRBJ2-7, with 8 nucleotides matching TRBD2. Germline V CDR1 and CDR2: SGHTA, FQGNSA. The CDR3 consists of 15 residues. V lost 5 bases and J lost 6; bases outside the gene matches: 12. CDR3 nucleotides: TGTGCCAGCAGCCCTACCCCCGGGAGGGCCAGCGAGCAGTACTTC. This translates into CASSPTPGRASEQYF.

This clone turned up a few times. The chain joins TRBV6-4 to TRBJ2-1; a possible D gene is TRBD2 (7 bases). The V end lost 2 bases, the J end lost 10 bases, and 18 bases lay between the germline ends. Germline lookup yields CDR1 MRHNA and CDR2 SNTAGT. CDR3 length: 15 amino acids. The CDR3 sequence is CASSDNAGASTEQFF. The CDR3, as DNA: TGTGCCAGCAGTGACAACGCGGGGGCATCAACGGAGCAGTTCTTC.

This clone was found once. The chain is built from TRBV27 and TRBJ2-7; 7 nucleotides align to TRBD1. The ends lost 4 bases at V and 1 base at J; junction bases unmatched: 10. This CDR3 region has 16 residues. Germline values: CDR1 MNHEY, CDR2 SMNVEV (reference sequence). The CDR3 coding sequence is TGTGCCAGCAGTTCATACAGGGGCCGCGGTTCCTACGAGCAGTACTTC. The encoded protein is CASSSYRGRGSYEQYF.

The chain recombines TRBV18 with TRBJ1-5, with 9 bases fitting TRBD1. The J segment lost 0 bases and the V segment lost 0 bases, leaving 9 bases of the junction unmatched. In germline, CDR1 is KGHSH, CDR2 LQKENI. CDR3 length equals 19 residues. The chain's CDR3 is CASSPPSTGGTGSNQPQHF. The CDR3 DNA reads TGTGCCAGCTCACCACCTTCCACAGGGGGCACAGGTAGCAATCAGCCCCAGCATTTT.

This clone was recorded once. The rearrangement links TRBV28 to TRBJ1-4; perhaps TRBD1 as D (5 bases). The V end lost 5 bases, the J end lost 11 bases, and 12 bases lay between the germline ends. There are 12 residues in the CDR3. Germline CDR1 reads MDHEN; CDR2 reads SYDVKM. CDR3 sequence reads: CASSGGTAKLFF. Here the CDR3 DNA reads TGTGCCAGCAGTGGCGGGACGGCTAAACTGTTTTTT.

This clone was found a few times. The chain uses TRBV27 and TRBJ1-5; 8 bases are shared with TRBD1. The CDR3 is 13 residues long. V was clipped by 8 bases and J by 5 bases; unmatched bases: 5. Germline V gene data show CDR1 as MNHEY and CDR2 as SMNVEV (reference sequence). This chain's CDR3 is CASRQGPYQPQHF. The DNA of the CDR3 is TGTGCCAGCCGACAGGGGCCCTATCAGCCCCAGCATTTT.

The CDR3 reads CASSQDIEGVYEQYF. The CDR3 DNA sequence: TGCGCCAGCAGCCAAGATATCGAGGGGGTCTACGAGCAGTACTTC. The chain employs TRBV4-1 and TRBJ2-7; TRBD1 is a possible D gene (6 bases). The V end was cut by 0 bases, the J end by 3 bases, with 12 bases between. This CDR3 region has 15 residues. The germline V gene has CDR1 MGHRA and CDR2 YSYEKL.

This clone turned up a few times. The chain couples TRBV9 to TRBJ1-1; no definite D call. This CDR3 contains 14 residues. V gave up 2 bases and J gave up 1 base, with 9 bases separating them. Germline V CDR1 and CDR2: SGDLS, YYNGEE. The CDR3, as DNA: TGTGCCAGCAGCGTGCACAGTGGGAACACTGAAGCTTTCTTT. It specifies CASSVHSGNTEAFF.

The chain recombines TRBV25-1 with TRBJ1-4; 9 nucleotides match TRBD1. V gave up 4 bases and J gave up 6 bases; unmatched junction bases: 6. The CDR3 totals 15 residues. From germline, CDR1 is MGHDK and CDR2 SYGVNS. DNA for the CDR3: TGTGCCAGCAGTGGTTCCGGGACAGGGCATGAAAAACTGTTTTTT. Protein sequence: CASSGSGTGHEKLFF.

The chain joins TRBV5-1 to TRBJ1-2; D is unresolved. V lost 0 bases and J 6 bases, leaving 12 bases between the germline ends. CDR1 and CDR2 (germline): SGHRS, YFSETQ. CDR3 size: 14 residues. The CDR3 DNA follows: TGCGCCAGCAGCTTGGTGACCGAGGGCGATGGCTACACCTTC. Its protein product is CASSLVTEGDGYTF.

On this clone itself: Mismatch with germline at one junction end may stem from a read error. The V gene is TRBV7-9, the J gene TRBJ2-1; 8 bases match TRBD2. The CDR3 covers 12 residues. The germline CDR1 and CDR2 sequences are SEHNR and FQNEAQ (reference sequence). The CDR3 DNA reads as TGTTCCAGCTCAGCGGGAGCAGGTGAGCAGTTCTTC. It encodes CSSSAGAGEQFF.

V usage is TRBV6-1 and J usage is TRBJ1-6, with D perhaps TRBD1 (5 bases). The germline V gene encodes CDR1 MNHNS and CDR2 SASEGT. The CDR3 runs to 15 residues. V shed 7 bases and J shed 6 bases, with 16 bases lying between them. The CDR3 nucleotides are TGTGCCAGCACACAGACCCGACAGATTAATTCACCCCTCCACTTT. This codes for CASTQTRQINSPLHF.

The rearrangement links TRBV19 to TRBJ1-5; TRBD1 aligns across 7 bases. Losses at the gene ends were 7 bases for V and 1 base for J; bases not matched to a gene: 16. This CDR3 region has 18 residues. CDR1 and CDR2 from the germline V gene are LNHDA and SQIVND (reference sequence). The CDR3 region has the DNA TGTGCCAGTATTCAAACAGGGGTAAGGGGTAGGAGCAATCAGCCCCAGCATTTT. Translating it yields CASIQTGVRGRSNQPQHF.

This sequence joins TRBV6-6 and TRBJ1-3; TRBD1 aligns across 10 bases. The CDR3 is 15 residues long. CDR1 and CDR2 from the germline V gene are MNHNY and SVGAGI (reference sequence). The J segment lost 8 bases and the V segment lost 6 bases, leaving 10 bases of the junction unmatched. The CDR3 region is CASSPPTGGRDTIYF. CDR3 DNA: TGTGCCAGCAGCCCGCCGACAGGGGGCAGGGACACCATATATTTT.

V and J are TRBV5-8 and TRBJ2-3, with 9 bases matching TRBD2. Trimming cost V 3 bases and J 2 bases; bases outside gene matches: 13. The CDR3 length is 18 residues. The germline gives CDR1 SGHTS, CDR2 YDEGEE. The CDR3 DNA sequence: TGTGCCAGCAGCTCCGCCCTCTCACTAGCGGGCCACACAGATACGCAGTATTTT. Protein: CASSSALSLAGHTDTQYF.

Written as DNA, the CDR3 is TGCGCCAGCAGCTTAGAATCCGGTAGCACCGGGGAGCTGTTTTTT. Its translation: CASSLESGSTGELFF. The V call is TRBV5-1, the J call TRBJ2-2; D gene uncertain. The V gene lost 2 bases and the J gene lost 4 bases, with 12 bases spanning the gap. Germline CDR1 reads SGHRS; CDR2 reads YFSETQ. The CDR3 totals 15 residues.

This CDR3 is CASSTGTSGSGGEQYF. CDR3 nucleotides: TGTGCCAGCAGTACAGGGACTAGCGGGAGCGGCGGCGAGCAGTACTTC. The chain has TRBV6-6 and TRBJ2-7, with 14 bases fitting TRBD2. V was pared by 5 bases and J by 6 bases, with 9 bases of the junction left unmatched. This CDR3 has 16 amino acids. The germline V gene encodes CDR1 MNHNY and CDR2 SVGAGI (reference sequence).

V gene TRBV7-9 combines with J gene TRBJ1-1; 10 bases agree with TRBD1. The CDR3 has 17 residues. Germline CDR1 is SEHNR and CDR2 is FQNEAQ (reference sequence). Trimming cost V 5 bases and J 5 bases; bases outside gene matches: 14. CDR3 coding DNA: TGTGCCAGCAGCGATGGTTATGACAGGGGGCGAAGGACTGAAGCTTTCTTT. Protein: CASSDGYDRGRRTEAFF.

The CDR3: CASRSGGAGFGTQYF. DNA for the CDR3: TGCGCCAGCAGAAGTGGGGGGGCCGGGTTTGGGACCCAGTACTTC. The chain couples TRBV5-1 to TRBJ2-5, with D maybe TRBD2 (7 bases). From germline, CDR1 is SGHRS and CDR2 YFSETQ. The CDR3 runs to 15 residues. The V gene lost 5 bases and the J gene lost 7 bases, with 21 bases spanning the gap.

This chain joins TRBV7-2 and TRBJ2-3, with 9 bases aligning to TRBD2. The CDR3 consists of 16 residues. Germline V CDR1 and CDR2: SGHTA, FQGNSA. The V and J ends lost 2 bases and 2 bases, in that order; junction bases with no gene match: 5. Here the CDR3 reads CASSLLAGGNTDTQYF. The CDR3 nucleotides read TGTGCCAGCAGCTTATTGGCGGGAGGGAACACAGATACGCAGTATTTT.

J is TRBJ2-3 and V is TRBV7-2, with 10 nucleotides matching TRBD2. CDR1 and CDR2 from the germline V gene are SGHTA and FQGNSA. After removal of 5 bases from V and 3 bases from J, the junction contained 8 bases not matched to a gene. The CDR3 runs to 16 residues. CDR3 nucleotide sequence: TGTGCCAGCAGCCTCCGGACTAGCGGAATTACAGATACGCAGTATTTT. Residues: CASSLRTSGITDTQYF.

This chain joins TRBV4-3 and TRBJ2-4; 14 bases line up with TRBD2. CDR1 is LGHNA and CDR2 is YSLEER in the germline V gene. Trimming cost V 1 base and J 3 bases; bases outside gene matches: 14. This CDR3 has 21 residues. CDR3 protein: CASSQGFPGTSGRSDKNIQYF. For the CDR3, the DNA is TGCGCCAGCAGCCAAGGTTTTCCCGGGACTAGCGGGAGAAGTGACAAAAACATTCAGTACTTC.

This clone was observed a few times. J is TRBJ2-7 and V is TRBV5-1, with a tentative D call TRBD2 (5 bases). This CDR3 has 13 amino acids. V was shortened by 4 bases and J by 1 base, with 9 bases between the two germline ends. The germline CDR1 and CDR2 sequences are SGHRS and YFSETQ. DNA for the CDR3: TGCGCCAGCAGCACCGGGATTTCCTACGAGCAGTACTTC. Its protein is CASSTGISYEQYF.

This rearrangement joins TRBV4-1 to TRBJ1-5, with 9 nucleotides matching TRBD1. Germline V lookup: CDR1 MGHRA, CDR2 YSYEKL. The V and J ends lost 4 bases and 7 bases, in that order; junction bases with no gene match: 8. CDR3 length equals 15 residues. The CDR3 DNA reads as TGCGCCAGCAGCCGGGACAGGGCGCCTGACCAGCCCCAGCATTTT. Its translation is CASSRDRAPDQPQHF.